This T cell receptor (beta chain) emerged from a study of blood T cell repertoires in COVID-19. Sequencing used immunoSEQ multiplex PCR; TCRdb keeps in-frame clones, though not all of them. Of tens of thousands of clones listed, about 83% are singletons. This TCR derives from a woman of 80 years or more with acute or convalescent COVID-19. The specimen was peripheral blood.

DNA of the CDR3: TGTGCCAGCAGCGTAGAAACCAAAGGGGGTGGCTACACCTTC. Translated, it gives CASSVETKGGGYTF. This sequence joins TRBV9 and TRBJ1-2; perhaps TRBD1 as D (6 bases). The germline V and J ends were trimmed by 0 bases and 7 bases, with 13 bases remaining between them. CDR3 size: 14 residues. Germline CDR1 reads SGDLS; CDR2 reads YYNGEE.